The present T cell receptor (beta chain) was sequenced within a study of T cell changes during pregnancy in multiple sclerosis. Measured with immunoSEQ multiplex PCR; TCRdb has only the in-frame clones, and not every one. Of approximately 25,000 clones in the sample, around 90% are singletons; the top ten hold around 0.74%. The V and J ends lost 5 bases and 1 base respectively, with 12 bases between them. The CDR3 length is 14 residues. Looked up from germline, CDR1 is GTSNPN and CDR2 is SVGIG (reference sequence). The specimen comprised CD4+ T cells from peripheral blood mononuclear cells, sampled in the first trimester of pregnancy. The chain combines TRBV30 with TRBJ2-4; D perhaps matches TRBD2 (6 bases). The origin of this receptor is a female donor in good health, enrolled as a control in a pregnancy study. The CDR3 region has the DNA TGTGCCTGGGCCCTCGGAGGGGCCAAAAACATTCAGTACTTC. Its protein is CAWALGGAKNIQYF.